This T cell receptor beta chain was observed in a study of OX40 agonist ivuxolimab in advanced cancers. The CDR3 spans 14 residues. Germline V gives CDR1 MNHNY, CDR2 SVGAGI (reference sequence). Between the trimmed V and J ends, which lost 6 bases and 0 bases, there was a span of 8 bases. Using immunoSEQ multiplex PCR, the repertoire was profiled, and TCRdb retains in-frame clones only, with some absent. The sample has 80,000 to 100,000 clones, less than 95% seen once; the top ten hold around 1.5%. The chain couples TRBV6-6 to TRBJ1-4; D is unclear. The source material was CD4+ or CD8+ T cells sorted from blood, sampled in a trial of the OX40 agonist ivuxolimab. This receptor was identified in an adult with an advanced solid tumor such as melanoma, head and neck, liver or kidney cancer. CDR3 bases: TGTGCCAGCAGAGAGGAACCAACTAATGAAAAACTGTTTTTT. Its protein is CASREEPTNEKLFF.